Included here is one T cell receptor (beta chain) sequence, with context. Its specificity is unknown. This record comes from a study of T cell responses to AZD1222 COVID-19 vaccine. Whole-study context: Investigators merged groups given second doses at roughly 4 or roughly 12 weeks.

Clones were read by immunoSEQ multiplex PCR, and TCRdb kept only the in-frame ones, dropping some. The sample has roughly 97,000 clones; 80% to 90% are singletons. The study, taken as a whole, reports: Spike regions recognized by vaccine-associated CD4 TCRs spanned the protein, led by 160-218 and 743-854. In the spike-specific TCR repertoire, nearly half reportedly target unmutated variant regions.

The germline V gene encodes CDR1 SGHTA and CDR2 FQGTGA. The CDR3 runs to 13 residues. J gave up 8 bases and V 2 bases, and 4 bases lay outside the gene matches. The chain is built from TRBV7-3 and TRBJ1-2, with 8 bases identical to TRBD1. The source was peripheral blood, collected on day 0 of AZD1222 vaccination. The sequence derives from an adult in good health. The CDR3 DNA sequence: TGTGCCAGCAGCTTAGGACAGGGAGGAGGCTACACCTTC. It translates to CASSLGQGGGYTF.